This T cell receptor (beta chain) came from a study of T-cell reconstitution after alpha-beta-depleted transplantation in children. This CDR3 is built from 15 residues. The V gene's germline CDR1 is DFQATT and CDR2 SNEGSKA (reference sequence). Trimming at V came to 8 bases and at J to 1 base, leaving 11 bases not matched to a gene. This sample's TCRbeta library carried unique molecular identifier barcodes. TCRdb processed the PCR reads anew with MiXCR; each CDR3 protein has one entry. The top ten hold 0.65% to 0.9% of the sample, which has 550,000 to 800,000 distinct CDR3 sequences, around 13% seen once.

The specimen comprised PBMCs, sampled before TCRalphabeta/CD19-depleted stem cell transplant. This chain links TRBV20-1 with TRBJ2-1, with 7 bases matching TRBD2. The receptor's source is a girl aged 2 to 9 with congenital amegakaryocytic thrombocytopenia, due to receive a stem cell transplant. Here the CDR3 reads CSTFLSGFSYNEQFF. CDR3 in DNA: TGCAGTACTTTCCTTAGCGGGTTTTCCTACAATGAGCAGTTCTTC.